This TCR beta chain was identified during a study of Tregs in tolerant kidney transplant recipients. Generated by immunoSEQ multiplex PCR, the TCRdb table keeps only in-frame clones and is missing some. This sample contains roughly 5,300 clones. Germline CDR1 and CDR2: SEHNR and FQNEAQ (reference sequence). V was clipped by 5 bases and J by 9 bases, with 17 bases between them. The CDR3 runs 15 residues. With regard to this clone: Read sequence stops 3 residues before the CDR3 end, and the germline J gene provides the missing end.

Recipients received nonmyeloablative bone marrow transplants from related graft donors, with transient mixed chimerism. The source is a human patient who received a combined kidney and bone marrow transplant. Among the T cells, some may be from the graft donor. J is TRBJ1-6 and V is TRBV7-9; D may be TRBD1 (6 bases). Sequencing used CD4+ T cells from blood (PBMCs), obtained roughly 14 months after the transplant. The CDR3 region is CASSREGGAFSPLHF. CDR3 bases read: TGTGCCAGCAGCCGCGAGGGGGGGGCGTTTTCACCC.